This T cell receptor beta chain was observed in a study of cytomegalovirus exposure and HLA in healthy donors. Study-wide findings and caveats: Most sequenced TCRs were rare (though some public TCRs occurred in many donors).

This clone showed up just a few times. Antigen specificity is unknown. The PCR employed 60 Vbeta primers together with 13 Jbeta primers. Assay used: immunoSEQ multiplex PCR; TCRdb lists only in-frame clones, some missing. There are around 150,000 clones in the sample; less than 90% occur only once, and under 2.5% lies in the top ten. V was shortened by 6 bases and J by 4 bases, with 15 bases between the two germline ends. CDR1 and CDR2 from the germline V gene are MNHEY and SVGAGI. The CDR3 sequence is 14 residues long. This sequence was found in a woman aged 18-29 years in good health and CMV-seronegative. The genes are TRBV6-5 and TRBJ1-1; D not resolved. Sequencing was performed on PBMCs. The CDR3 DNA is TGTGCCAGCAGCGGAGGACCCCACGGCACTGAAGCTTTCTTT. Protein: CASSGGPHGTEAFF.